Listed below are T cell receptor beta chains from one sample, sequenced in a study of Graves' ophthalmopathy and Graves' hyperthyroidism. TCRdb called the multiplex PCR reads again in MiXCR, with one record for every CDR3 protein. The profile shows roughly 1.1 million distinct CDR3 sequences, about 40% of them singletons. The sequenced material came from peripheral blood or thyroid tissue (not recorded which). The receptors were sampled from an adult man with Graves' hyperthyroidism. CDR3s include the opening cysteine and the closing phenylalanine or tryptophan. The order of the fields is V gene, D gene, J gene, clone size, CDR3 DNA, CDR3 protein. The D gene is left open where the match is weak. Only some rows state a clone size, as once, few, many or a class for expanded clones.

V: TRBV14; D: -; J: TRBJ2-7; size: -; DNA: TGTGCCAGCAGCCAAGATCTCAGGCAGTACTTC; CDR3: CASSQDLRQYF
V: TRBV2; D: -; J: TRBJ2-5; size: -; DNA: TGTGCCAGCAGTGAGAGGACCGGTCGTGGAGAGTTCAGGACCCAGTACTTC; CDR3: CASSERTGRGEFRTQYF
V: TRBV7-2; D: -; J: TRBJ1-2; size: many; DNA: TGTGCCAGCAGCTTACCGACGCTTTGGGACACCTTC; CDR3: CASSLPTLWDTF
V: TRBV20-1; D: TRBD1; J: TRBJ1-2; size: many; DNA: TGCAGTAACAGGGGTTCTGGCTATGGCTACACCTTC; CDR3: CSNRGSGYGYTF
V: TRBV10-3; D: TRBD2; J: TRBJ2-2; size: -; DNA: TGTGCCATCAGTGCCGTGGTAGCGGGGGGACCCCAAACGAACACCGGGGAGCTGTTTTTT; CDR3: CAISAVVAGGPQTNTGELFF
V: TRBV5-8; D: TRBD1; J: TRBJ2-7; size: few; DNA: TGTGCCAGCAGCTTGGGGGACAGGCCGAACTCCTACGAGCAGTACTTC; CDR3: CASSLGDRPNSYEQYF
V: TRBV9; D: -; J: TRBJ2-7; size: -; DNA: TGTGCCAGCAACATAGCGGGACAGGCCTCCTACGAGCAGTACTTC; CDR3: CASNIAGQASYEQYF
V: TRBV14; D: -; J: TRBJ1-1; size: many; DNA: TGTGCCAGCAGCCAAGGCCCAGGGCGGAACACTGAAGCTTTCTTT; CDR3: CASSQGPGRNTEAFF
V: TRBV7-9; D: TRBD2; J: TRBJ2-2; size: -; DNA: TGTGCCAGCAGCTCGATTAGCGGGAGTGACGGGGAGCTGTTTTTT; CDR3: CASSSISGSDGELFF
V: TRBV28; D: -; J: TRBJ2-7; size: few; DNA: TGTGCCAGCAGTCCTCGGGGGCTTAGCGACTACGAGCAGTACTTC; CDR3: CASSPRGLSDYEQYF
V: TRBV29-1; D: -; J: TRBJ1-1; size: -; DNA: TGCAGCATGAATGGGAACACTGAAGCTTTCTTT; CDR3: CSMNGNTEAFF
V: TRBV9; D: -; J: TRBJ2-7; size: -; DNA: TGTGCCTGGAGCACCCTGTCGTACGAGCAGTACTTC; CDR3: CAWSTLSYEQYF
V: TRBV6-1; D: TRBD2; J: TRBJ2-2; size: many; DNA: TGTGCCAGCAGTGAAGCCGGACTAGTATCCGGGGAGCTGTTTTTT; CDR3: CASSEAGLVSGELFF
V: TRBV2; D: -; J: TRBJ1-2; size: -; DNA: TGTGCCAGCAGTGATGATAGGAGGGCTACGGACTATGGCTACACCTTC; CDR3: CASSDDRRATDYGYTF
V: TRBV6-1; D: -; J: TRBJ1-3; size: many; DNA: TGTGCCAGCAGTCCCTCCGCAGGCTCTGGAAACACCATATATTTT; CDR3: CASSPSAGSGNTIYF
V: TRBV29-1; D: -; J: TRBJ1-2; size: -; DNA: TGCAGCGTAGAAGGGACGTCTGGCTACACCTTC; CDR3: CSVEGTSGYTF
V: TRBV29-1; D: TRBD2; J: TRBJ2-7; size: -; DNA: TGCAGCGTTGAAGGAAGGACTAGCGGAGGAGCCTACGAGCAGTACTTC; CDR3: CSVEGRTSGGAYEQYF
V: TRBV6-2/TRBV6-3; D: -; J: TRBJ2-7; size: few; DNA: TGTGCCAGCAGTTACCCCGAGAGGGATGAGACCTACGAGCAGTACTTC; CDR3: CASSYPERDETYEQYF